The rows below give T cell receptor beta chains drawn from one sample of a study of T cell responses to AZD1222 COVID-19 vaccine. Here immunoSEQ multiplex PCR was the method, and the copy in TCRdb shows in-frame clones only, minus some. Here the sample spans roughly 120,000 clones, approximately 90% being singletons. Material: peripheral blood, obtained 28 days after the second AZD1222 dose. Receptors originate from an adult who received the AZD1222 COVID-19 vaccine. Both conserved end residues are part of each CDR3. Fields, in order: D gene, J gene, clone size, V gene, CDR3 DNA, CDR3 protein. The D gene is left open where the match is weak. Some rows have no size entry. The others give once, few or many, or a class for an expanded clone.

d_call: -
j_call: TRBJ1-5
clone_size: -
v_call: TRBV3-1/TRBV3-2
cdr3_nt: TGTGCCAGCAGCCAAGATTGGGGGGGGAGCAATCAGCCCCAGCATTTT
cdr3_aa: CASSQDWGGSNQPQHF

d_call: -
j_call: TRBJ2-1
clone_size: -
v_call: TRBV24-1
cdr3_nt: TGTGCCACCAGTGCCTTCAGGGGCAACGTCAATGAGCAGTTCTTC
cdr3_aa: CATSAFRGNVNEQFF

d_call: -
j_call: TRBJ1-2
clone_size: -
v_call: TRBV7-2
cdr3_nt: TGTGCCAGCAGCTTAGCGACAGCAGTGGCTGGCTACACCTTC
cdr3_aa: CASSLATAVAGYTF

d_call: -
j_call: TRBJ1-2
clone_size: -
v_call: TRBV7-3
cdr3_nt: TGTGCCAGCAGCTTAAATGCAGTCACTAACTATGGCTACACCTTC
cdr3_aa: CASSLNAVTNYGYTF

d_call: -
j_call: TRBJ1-6
clone_size: -
v_call: TRBV7-2
cdr3_nt: TGTGCCATCCGACTTGATGGAAGGACACCCCTCCACTTT
cdr3_aa: CAIRLDGRTPLHF

d_call: -
j_call: TRBJ2-7
clone_size: once
v_call: TRBV9
cdr3_nt: TGTGCCAGCAGCGTAGGAGGGACGGATTACGAGCAGTACTTC
cdr3_aa: CASSVGGTDYEQYF

d_call: -
j_call: TRBJ1-4
clone_size: -
v_call: TRBV7-6
cdr3_nt: TGTGCCAGCAGCTTAAAGGGTGAAAAACTGTTTTTT
cdr3_aa: CASSLKGEKLFF

d_call: -
j_call: TRBJ2-2
clone_size: -
v_call: TRBV2
cdr3_nt: TGTGCCAGCAGTTACACAGGGAGCACCGGGGAGCTGTTTTTT
cdr3_aa: CASSYTGSTGELFF

d_call: TRBD1
j_call: TRBJ2-5
clone_size: -
v_call: TRBV7-9
cdr3_nt: TGTGCCAGCAGCTCCTCAGGGGGCTTTAAAGAGACCCAGTACTTC
cdr3_aa: CASSSSGGFKETQYF

d_call: -
j_call: TRBJ1-5
clone_size: -
v_call: TRBV6-1
cdr3_nt: TGTGCCAGCAGTGAAGAGTGGGACGTCTACAATCAGCCCCAGCATTTT
cdr3_aa: CASSEEWDVYNQPQHF

d_call: -
j_call: TRBJ2-5
clone_size: -
v_call: TRBV6-5
cdr3_nt: TGTGCCAGCAGTCCCAATAGGGCGAATCAGTACTTC
cdr3_aa: CASSPNRANQYF

d_call: TRBD2
j_call: TRBJ2-1
clone_size: -
v_call: TRBV5-4
cdr3_nt: TGTGCCAGCAGTCGGACTAGCGGGGGGGGTAGAATTTACAATGAGCAGTTCTTC
cdr3_aa: CASSRTSGGGRIYNEQFF

d_call: -
j_call: TRBJ1-4
clone_size: -
v_call: TRBV2
cdr3_nt: TGTGCCAGCAGGGACGCTTACCTTAATGAAAAACTGTTTTTT
cdr3_aa: CASRDAYLNEKLFF

d_call: -
j_call: TRBJ1-2
clone_size: -
v_call: TRBV27
cdr3_nt: TGTGCCAGCAAGCCAACAGGGTCCCATGGCTACACCTTC
cdr3_aa: CASKPTGSHGYTF

d_call: -
j_call: TRBJ2-3
clone_size: -
v_call: TRBV7-2
cdr3_nt: TGTGCCAGCAGCTTAGTAATCGCCGCAGATACGCAGTATTTT
cdr3_aa: CASSLVIAADTQYF

d_call: -
j_call: TRBJ1-4
clone_size: -
v_call: TRBV6-2/TRBV6-3
cdr3_nt: TGTGCCAGCAGCTCCGGAACAGGCGCAGTAAATGAAAAACTGTTTTTT
cdr3_aa: CASSSGTGAVNEKLFF

d_call: -
j_call: TRBJ1-6
clone_size: -
v_call: TRBV6-5
cdr3_nt: TGTGCCAGTTTTTGGGGCTCCTATAATTCACCCCTCCACTTT
cdr3_aa: CASFWGSYNSPLHF

d_call: TRBD2
j_call: TRBJ2-7
clone_size: few
v_call: TRBV4-1
cdr3_nt: TGCGCCAGCAGCCAAGATCAAGGACTAGCGGAATCCTACGAGCAGTACTTC
cdr3_aa: CASSQDQGLAESYEQYF

d_call: -
j_call: TRBJ2-5
clone_size: -
v_call: TRBV4-3
cdr3_nt: TGCGCCAGCAGCCAAGATGCGAGGTCAGGGTATAGCCAAGAGACCCAGTACTTC
cdr3_aa: CASSQDARSGYSQETQYF

d_call: TRBD1
j_call: TRBJ2-3
clone_size: -
v_call: TRBV6-5
cdr3_nt: TGTGCCAGCACCCCGGGACAGACCACAGATACGCAGTATTTT
cdr3_aa: CASTPGQTTDTQYF

d_call: TRBD1
j_call: TRBJ1-2
clone_size: -
v_call: TRBV18
cdr3_nt: TGTGCCAGCTCACTGATGACAGGGGGAAGATCGGACGGCTACACCTTC
cdr3_aa: CASSLMTGGRSDGYTF

d_call: TRBD1
j_call: TRBJ2-3
clone_size: once
v_call: TRBV7-8
cdr3_nt: TGTGCCAGCAGCCGGGACAGAACTAGCACAGATACGCAGTATTTT
cdr3_aa: CASSRDRTSTDTQYF

d_call: -
j_call: TRBJ2-7
clone_size: -
v_call: TRBV19
cdr3_nt: TGTGCCAGTAGTATAAGGCAGGGAAACTACGAGCAGTACTTC
cdr3_aa: CASSIRQGNYEQYF

d_call: TRBD1
j_call: TRBJ2-3
clone_size: once
v_call: TRBV5-1
cdr3_nt: TGCGCCAGCAGTCGTGACAGGGTCGGGACAGATACGCAGTATTTT
cdr3_aa: CASSRDRVGTDTQYF

d_call: -
j_call: TRBJ1-5
clone_size: -
v_call: TRBV7-9
cdr3_nt: TGTGCCAGCAGCCTAGGTGCCAGCAATCAGCCCCAGCATTTT
cdr3_aa: CASSLGASNQPQHF

d_call: -
j_call: TRBJ1-5
clone_size: -
v_call: TRBV9
cdr3_nt: TGTGCCAGCAGCGTAGCCGGGCCCCAGGGCGGTATCCCCCAGCATTTT
cdr3_aa: CASSVAGPQGGIPQHF

d_call: TRBD2
j_call: TRBJ2-3
clone_size: -
v_call: TRBV7-2
cdr3_nt: TGTGCCAGCAGCCAAGGGACTAGCGGGGTCGGGTGGGCAGATACGCAGTATTTT
cdr3_aa: CASSQGTSGVGWADTQYF

d_call: -
j_call: TRBJ2-1
clone_size: -
v_call: TRBV27
cdr3_nt: TGTGCCAGCAGTATACACACCCAAAACTCCTACAATGAGCAGTTCTTC
cdr3_aa: CASSIHTQNSYNEQFF

d_call: -
j_call: TRBJ2-3
clone_size: -
v_call: TRBV19
cdr3_nt: TGTGCCAGTAGTATAGGCCAGCGGGGCACAGATACGCAGTATTTT
cdr3_aa: CASSIGQRGTDTQYF

d_call: TRBD1
j_call: TRBJ2-2
clone_size: -
v_call: TRBV5-1
cdr3_nt: TGCGCCAGCAGTGGGAATCCGAGACAGGGGAACACCGGGGAGCTGTTTTTT
cdr3_aa: CASSGNPRQGNTGELFF

d_call: TRBD1
j_call: TRBJ2-6
clone_size: -
v_call: TRBV5-1
cdr3_nt: TGCGCCAGCAGCTTGAGAGGGGACAGCCCCTCTGGGGCCAACGTCCTGACTTTC
cdr3_aa: CASSLRGDSPSGANVLTF

d_call: TRBD2
j_call: TRBJ2-5
clone_size: -
v_call: TRBV5-4
cdr3_nt: TGTGCCAGCAGCGCGAGACTAGCGGGGGAAGAGACCCAGTACTTC
cdr3_aa: CASSARLAGEETQYF